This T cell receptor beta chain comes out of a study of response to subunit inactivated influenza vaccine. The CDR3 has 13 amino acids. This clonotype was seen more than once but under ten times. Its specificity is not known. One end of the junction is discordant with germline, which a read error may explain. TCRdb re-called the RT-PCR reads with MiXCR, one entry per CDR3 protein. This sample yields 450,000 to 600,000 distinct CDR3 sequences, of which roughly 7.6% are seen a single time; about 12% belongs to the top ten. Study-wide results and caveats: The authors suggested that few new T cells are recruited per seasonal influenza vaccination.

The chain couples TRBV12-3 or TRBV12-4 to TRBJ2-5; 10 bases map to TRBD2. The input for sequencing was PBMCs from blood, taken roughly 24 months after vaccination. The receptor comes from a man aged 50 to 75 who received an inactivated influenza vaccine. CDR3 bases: TGTGCCAGCAGAAGAGGACTAGCGGAGAGCCAGTACTTC. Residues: CASRRGLAESQYF.